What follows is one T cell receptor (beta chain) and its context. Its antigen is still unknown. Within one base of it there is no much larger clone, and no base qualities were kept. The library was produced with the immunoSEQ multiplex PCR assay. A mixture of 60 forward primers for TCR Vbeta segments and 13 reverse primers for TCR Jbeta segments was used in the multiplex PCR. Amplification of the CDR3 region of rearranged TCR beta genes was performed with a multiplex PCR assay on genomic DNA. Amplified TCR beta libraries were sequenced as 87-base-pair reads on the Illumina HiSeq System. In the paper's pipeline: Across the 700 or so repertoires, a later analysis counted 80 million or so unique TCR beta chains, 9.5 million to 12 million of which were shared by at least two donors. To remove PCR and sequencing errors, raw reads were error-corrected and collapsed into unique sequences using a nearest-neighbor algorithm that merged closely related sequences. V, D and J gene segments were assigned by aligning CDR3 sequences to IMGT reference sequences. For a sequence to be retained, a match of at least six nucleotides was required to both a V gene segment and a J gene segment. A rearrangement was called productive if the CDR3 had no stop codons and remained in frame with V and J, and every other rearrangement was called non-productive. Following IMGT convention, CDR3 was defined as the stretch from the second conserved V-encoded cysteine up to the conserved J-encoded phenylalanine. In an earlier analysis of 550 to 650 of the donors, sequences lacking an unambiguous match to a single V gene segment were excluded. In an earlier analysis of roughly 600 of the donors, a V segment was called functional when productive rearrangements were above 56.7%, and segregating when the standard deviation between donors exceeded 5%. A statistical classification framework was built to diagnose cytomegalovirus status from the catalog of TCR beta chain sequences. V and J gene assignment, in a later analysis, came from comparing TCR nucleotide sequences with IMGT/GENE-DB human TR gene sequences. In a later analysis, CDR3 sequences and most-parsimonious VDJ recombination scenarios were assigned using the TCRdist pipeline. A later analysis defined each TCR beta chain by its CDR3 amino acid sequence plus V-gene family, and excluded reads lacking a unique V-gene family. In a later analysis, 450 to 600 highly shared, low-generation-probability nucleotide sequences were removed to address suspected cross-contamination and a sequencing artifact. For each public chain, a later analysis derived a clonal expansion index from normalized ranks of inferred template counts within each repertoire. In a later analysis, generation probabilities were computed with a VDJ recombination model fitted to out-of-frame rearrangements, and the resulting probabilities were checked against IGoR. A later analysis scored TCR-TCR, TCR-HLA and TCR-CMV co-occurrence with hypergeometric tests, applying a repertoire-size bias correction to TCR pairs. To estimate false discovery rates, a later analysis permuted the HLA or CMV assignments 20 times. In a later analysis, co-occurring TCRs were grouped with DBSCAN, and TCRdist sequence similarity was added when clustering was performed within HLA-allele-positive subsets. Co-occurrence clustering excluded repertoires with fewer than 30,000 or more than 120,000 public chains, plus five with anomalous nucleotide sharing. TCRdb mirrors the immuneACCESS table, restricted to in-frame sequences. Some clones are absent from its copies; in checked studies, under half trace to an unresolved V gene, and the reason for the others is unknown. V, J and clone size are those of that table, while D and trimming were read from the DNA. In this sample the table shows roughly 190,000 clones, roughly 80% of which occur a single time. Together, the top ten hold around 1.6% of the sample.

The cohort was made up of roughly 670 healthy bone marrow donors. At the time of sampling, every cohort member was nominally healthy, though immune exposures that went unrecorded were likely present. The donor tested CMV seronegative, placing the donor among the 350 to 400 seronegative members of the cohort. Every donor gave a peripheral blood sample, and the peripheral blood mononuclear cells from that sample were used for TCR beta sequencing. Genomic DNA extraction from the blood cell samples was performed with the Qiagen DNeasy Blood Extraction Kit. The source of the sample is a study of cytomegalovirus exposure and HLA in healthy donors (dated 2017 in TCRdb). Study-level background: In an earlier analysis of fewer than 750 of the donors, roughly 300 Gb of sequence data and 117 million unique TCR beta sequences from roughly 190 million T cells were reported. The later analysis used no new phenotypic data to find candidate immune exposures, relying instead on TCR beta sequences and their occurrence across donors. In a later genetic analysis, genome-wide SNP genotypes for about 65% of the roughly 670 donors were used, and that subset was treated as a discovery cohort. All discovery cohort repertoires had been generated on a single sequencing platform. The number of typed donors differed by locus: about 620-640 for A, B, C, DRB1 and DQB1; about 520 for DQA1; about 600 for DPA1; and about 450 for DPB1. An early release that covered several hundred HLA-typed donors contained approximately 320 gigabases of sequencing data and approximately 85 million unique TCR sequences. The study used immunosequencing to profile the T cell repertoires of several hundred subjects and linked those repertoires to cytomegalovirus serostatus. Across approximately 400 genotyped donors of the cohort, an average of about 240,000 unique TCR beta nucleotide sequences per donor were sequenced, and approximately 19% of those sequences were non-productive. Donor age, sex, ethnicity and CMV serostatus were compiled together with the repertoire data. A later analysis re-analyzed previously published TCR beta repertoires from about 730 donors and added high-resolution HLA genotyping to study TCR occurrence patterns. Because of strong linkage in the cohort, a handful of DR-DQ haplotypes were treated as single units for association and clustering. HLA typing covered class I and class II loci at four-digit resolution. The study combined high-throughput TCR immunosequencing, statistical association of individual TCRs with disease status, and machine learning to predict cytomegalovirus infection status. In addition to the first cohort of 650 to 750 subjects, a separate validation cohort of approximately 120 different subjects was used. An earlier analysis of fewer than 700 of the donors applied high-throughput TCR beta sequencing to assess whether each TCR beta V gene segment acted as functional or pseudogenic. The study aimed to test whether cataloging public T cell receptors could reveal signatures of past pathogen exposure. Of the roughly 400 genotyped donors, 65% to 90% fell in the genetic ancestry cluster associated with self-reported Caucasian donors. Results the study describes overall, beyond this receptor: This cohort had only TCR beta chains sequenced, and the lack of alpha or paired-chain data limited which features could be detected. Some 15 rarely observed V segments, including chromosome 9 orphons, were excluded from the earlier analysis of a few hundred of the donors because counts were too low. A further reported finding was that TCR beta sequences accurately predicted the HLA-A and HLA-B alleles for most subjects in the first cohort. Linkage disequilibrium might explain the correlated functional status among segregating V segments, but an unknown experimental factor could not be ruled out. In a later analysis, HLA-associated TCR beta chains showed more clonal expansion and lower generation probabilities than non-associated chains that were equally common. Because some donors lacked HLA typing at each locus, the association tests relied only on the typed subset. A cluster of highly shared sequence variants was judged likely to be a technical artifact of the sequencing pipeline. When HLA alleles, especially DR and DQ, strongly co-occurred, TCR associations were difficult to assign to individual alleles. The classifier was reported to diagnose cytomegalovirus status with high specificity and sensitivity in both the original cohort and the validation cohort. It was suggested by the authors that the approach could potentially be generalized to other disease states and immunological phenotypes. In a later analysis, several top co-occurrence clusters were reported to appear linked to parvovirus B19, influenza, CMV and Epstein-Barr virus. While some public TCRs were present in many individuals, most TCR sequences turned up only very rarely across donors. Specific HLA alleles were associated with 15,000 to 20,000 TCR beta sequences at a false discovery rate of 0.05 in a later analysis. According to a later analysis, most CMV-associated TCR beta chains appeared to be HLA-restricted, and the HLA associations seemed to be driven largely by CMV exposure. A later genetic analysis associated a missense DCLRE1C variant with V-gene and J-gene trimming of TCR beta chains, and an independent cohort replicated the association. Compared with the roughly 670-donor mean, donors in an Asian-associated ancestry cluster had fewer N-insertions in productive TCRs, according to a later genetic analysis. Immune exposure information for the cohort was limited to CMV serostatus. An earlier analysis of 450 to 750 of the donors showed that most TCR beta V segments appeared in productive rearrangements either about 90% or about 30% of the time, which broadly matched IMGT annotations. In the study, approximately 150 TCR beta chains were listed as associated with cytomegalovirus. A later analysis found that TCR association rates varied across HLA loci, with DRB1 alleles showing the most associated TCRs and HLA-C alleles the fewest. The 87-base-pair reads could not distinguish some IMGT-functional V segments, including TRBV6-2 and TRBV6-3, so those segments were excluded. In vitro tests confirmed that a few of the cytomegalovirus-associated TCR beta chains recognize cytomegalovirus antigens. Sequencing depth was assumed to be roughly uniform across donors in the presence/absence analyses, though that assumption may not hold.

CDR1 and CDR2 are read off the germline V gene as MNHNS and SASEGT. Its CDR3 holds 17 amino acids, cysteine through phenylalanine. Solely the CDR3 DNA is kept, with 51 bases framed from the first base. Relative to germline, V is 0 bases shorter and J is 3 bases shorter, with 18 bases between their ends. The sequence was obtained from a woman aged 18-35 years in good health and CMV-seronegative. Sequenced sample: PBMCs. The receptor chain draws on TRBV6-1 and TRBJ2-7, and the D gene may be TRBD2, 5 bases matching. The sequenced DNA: TGTGCCAGCAGTGAAGCACCCGAGACATATCGGGGCTACGAGCAGTACTTC. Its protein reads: CASSEAPETYRGYEQYF.